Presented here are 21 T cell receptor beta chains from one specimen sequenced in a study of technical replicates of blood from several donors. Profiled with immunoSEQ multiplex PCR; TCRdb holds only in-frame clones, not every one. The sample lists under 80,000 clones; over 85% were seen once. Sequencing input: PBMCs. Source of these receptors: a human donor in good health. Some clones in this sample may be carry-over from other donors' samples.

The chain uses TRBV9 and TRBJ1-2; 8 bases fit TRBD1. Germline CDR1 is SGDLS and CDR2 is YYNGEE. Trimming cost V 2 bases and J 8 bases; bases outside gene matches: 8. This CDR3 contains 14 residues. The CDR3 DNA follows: TGTGCCAGCAGCGTCAGGACAGGGAAGATCGGCTACACCTTC. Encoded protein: CASSVRTGKIGYTF.

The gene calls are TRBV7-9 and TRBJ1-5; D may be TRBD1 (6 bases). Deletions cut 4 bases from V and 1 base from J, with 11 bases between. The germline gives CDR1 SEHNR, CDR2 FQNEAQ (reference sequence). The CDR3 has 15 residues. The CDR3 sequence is CASSSPGHSNQPQHF. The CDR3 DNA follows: TGTGCCAGCAGCTCTCCGGGACACAGCAATCAGCCCCAGCATTTT.

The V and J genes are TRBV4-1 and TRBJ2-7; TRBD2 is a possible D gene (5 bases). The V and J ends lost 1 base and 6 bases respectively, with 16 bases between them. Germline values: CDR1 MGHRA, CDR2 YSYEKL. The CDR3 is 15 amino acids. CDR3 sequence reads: CASSQALGLAFEQYF. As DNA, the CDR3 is TGCGCCAGCAGCCAAGCACTAGGGCTGGCGTTCGAGCAGTACTTC.

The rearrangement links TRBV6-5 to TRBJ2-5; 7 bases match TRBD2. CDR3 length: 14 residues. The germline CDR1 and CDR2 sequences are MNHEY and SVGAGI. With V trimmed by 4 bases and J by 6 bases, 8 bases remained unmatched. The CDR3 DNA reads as TGTGCCAGCAGTTTCGGACGGGAGGTGCAGACCCAGTACTTC. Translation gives CASSFGREVQTQYF.

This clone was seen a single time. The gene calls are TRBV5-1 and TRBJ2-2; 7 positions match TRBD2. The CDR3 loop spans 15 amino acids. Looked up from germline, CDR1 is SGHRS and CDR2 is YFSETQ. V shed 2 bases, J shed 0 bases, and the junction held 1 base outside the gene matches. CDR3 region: CASSFRGANTGELFF. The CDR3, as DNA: TGCGCCAGCAGCTTTCGGGGGGCGAACACCGGGGAGCTGTTTTTT.

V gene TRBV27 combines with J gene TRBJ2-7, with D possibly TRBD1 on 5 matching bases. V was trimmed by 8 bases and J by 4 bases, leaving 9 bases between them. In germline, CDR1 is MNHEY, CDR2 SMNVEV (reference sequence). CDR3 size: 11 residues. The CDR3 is CASGPGYEQYF. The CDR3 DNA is TGTGCCAGCGGTCCAGGGTACGAGCAGTACTTC.

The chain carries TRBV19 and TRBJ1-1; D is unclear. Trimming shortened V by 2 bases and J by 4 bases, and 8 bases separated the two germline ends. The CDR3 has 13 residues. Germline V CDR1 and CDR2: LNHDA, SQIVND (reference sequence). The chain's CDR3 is CASSIMVGTEAFF. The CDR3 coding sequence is TGTGCCAGTAGTATAATGGTCGGCACTGAAGCTTTCTTT.

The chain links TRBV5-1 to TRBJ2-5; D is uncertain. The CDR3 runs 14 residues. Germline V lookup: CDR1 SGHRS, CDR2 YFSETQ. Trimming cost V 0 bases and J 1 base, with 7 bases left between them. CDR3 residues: CASSLGQRQETQYF. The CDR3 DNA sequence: TGCGCCAGCAGCTTGGGGCAGCGCCAAGAGACCCAGTACTTC.

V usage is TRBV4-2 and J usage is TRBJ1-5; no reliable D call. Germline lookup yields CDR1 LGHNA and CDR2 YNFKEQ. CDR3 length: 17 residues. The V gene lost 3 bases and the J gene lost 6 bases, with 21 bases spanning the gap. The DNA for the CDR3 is TGTGCCAGCAGCCAGGACTTAGGTTTCGAGGCGGGTCAGCCCCAGCATTTT. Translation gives CASSQDLGFEAGQPQHF.

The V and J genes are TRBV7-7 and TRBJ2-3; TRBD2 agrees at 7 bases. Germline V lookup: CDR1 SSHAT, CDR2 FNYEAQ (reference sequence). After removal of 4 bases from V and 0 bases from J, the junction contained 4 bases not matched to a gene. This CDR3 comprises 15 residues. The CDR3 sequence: CASSSSSGSTDTQYF. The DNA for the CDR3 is TGTGCCAGCAGCTCCTCTAGCGGTAGCACAGATACGCAGTATTTT.

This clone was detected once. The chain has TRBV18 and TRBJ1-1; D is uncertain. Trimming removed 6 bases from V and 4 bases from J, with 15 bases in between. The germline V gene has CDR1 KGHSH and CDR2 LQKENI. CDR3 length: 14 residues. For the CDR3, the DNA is TGTGCCAGCTCGTCACGGGGAGGTAGCACTGAAGCTTTCTTT. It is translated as CASSSRGGSTEAFF.

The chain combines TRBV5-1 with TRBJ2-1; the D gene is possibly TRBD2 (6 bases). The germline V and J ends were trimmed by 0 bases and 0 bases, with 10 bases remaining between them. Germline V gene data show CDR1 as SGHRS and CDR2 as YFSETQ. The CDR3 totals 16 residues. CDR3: CASSLAGDFSYNEQFF. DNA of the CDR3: TGCGCCAGCAGCTTGGCGGGGGACTTCTCCTACAATGAGCAGTTCTTC.

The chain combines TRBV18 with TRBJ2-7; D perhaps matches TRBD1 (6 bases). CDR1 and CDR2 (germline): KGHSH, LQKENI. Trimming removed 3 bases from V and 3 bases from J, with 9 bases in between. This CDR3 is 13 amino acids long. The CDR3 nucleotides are TGTGCCAGCTCACCGGGACAAGTCTACGAGCAGTACTTC. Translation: CASSPGQVYEQYF.

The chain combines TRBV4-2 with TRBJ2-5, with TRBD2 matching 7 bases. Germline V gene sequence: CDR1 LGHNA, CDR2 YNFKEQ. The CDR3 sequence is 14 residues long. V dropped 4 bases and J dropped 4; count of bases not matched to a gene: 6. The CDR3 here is CASSPTSGAETQYF. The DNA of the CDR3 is TGTGCCAGCAGCCCGACGAGCGGGGCAGAGACCCAGTACTTC.

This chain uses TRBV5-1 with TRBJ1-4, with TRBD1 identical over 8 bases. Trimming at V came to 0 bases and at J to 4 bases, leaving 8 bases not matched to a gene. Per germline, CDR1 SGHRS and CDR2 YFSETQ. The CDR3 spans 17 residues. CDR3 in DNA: TGCGCCAGCAGCTTGGCCAACTCAGGGGGCCATAATGAAAAACTGTTTTTT. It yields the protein CASSLANSGGHNEKLFF.

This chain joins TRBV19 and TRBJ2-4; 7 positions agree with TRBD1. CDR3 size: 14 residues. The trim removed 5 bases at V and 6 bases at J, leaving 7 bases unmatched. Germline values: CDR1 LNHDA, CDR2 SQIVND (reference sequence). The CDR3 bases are TGTGCCAGTAGTGGCACAGGGGTGCGAAACATTCAGTACTTC. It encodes CASSGTGVRNIQYF. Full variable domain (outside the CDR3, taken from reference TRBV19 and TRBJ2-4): DGGITQSPKYLFRKEGQNVTLSCEQNLNHDAMYWYRQDPGQGLRLIYYSQIVNDFQKGDIAEGYSVSREKKESFPLTVTSAQKNPTAFYLCASSGTGVRNIQYFGAGTRLSVL.

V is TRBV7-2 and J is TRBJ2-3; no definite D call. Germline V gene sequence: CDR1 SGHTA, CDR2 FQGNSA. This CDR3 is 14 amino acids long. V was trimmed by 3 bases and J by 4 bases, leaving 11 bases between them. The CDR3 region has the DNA TGTGCCAGCAGCTTCACCCGACTCTCAGATACGCAGTATTTT. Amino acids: CASSFTRLSDTQYF.

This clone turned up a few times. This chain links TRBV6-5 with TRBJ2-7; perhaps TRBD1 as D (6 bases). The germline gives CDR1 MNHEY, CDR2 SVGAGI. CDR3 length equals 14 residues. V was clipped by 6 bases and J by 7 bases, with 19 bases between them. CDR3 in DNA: TGTGCCAGCAGGCTACAGGGTTTATGGAATGAGCAGTACTTC. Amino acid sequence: CASRLQGLWNEQYF.

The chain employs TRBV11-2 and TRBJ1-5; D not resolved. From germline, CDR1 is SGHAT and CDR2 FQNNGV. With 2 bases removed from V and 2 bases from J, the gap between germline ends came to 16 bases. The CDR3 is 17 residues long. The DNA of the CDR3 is TGTGCCAGCAGCTTAAGGAGAAGAGGCCACGGCAATCAGCCCCAGCATTTT. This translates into CASSLRRRGHGNQPQHF.

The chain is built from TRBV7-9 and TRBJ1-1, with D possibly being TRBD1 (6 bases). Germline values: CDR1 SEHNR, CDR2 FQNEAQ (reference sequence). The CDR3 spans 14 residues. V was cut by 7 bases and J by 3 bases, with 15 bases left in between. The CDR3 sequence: CASTWGGGYTEAFF. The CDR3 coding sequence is TGTGCCAGCACTTGGGGAGGGGGATACACTGAAGCTTTCTTT.

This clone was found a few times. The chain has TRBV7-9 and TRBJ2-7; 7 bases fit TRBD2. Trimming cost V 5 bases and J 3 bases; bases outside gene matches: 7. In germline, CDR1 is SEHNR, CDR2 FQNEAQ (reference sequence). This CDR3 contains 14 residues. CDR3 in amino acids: CASSLDRTSYEQYF. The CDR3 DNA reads TGTGCCAGCAGCCTAGATCGGACTAGCTACGAGCAGTACTTC.